Each of the 21 T cell receptor beta chains below was sequenced from the same sample in a study of T-cell memory formation after mild COVID-19. TCRdb reanalysed the 5' RACE reads using MiXCR and keeps one entry per CDR3 protein. The table includes roughly 150,000 distinct CDR3 sequences, approximately 26% detected once. Sample: PBMCs or a T cell subset sorted from them (not recorded which). The receptors stem from an adult woman who had mild COVID-19 (a few samples of this study predate the infection). Cell type and time point are not known.

The chain employs TRBV5-6 and TRBJ2-7; D gene ambiguous. This CDR3 contains 14 residues. V was clipped by 0 bases and J by 0 bases, with 7 bases between them. Germline V gives CDR1 SGHDT, CDR2 YYEEEE. For the CDR3, the DNA is TGTGCCAGCAGCTTGGCTGGCGTCTCCTACGAGCAGTACTTC. Its protein product is CASSLAGVSYEQYF.

Only a few counts were recorded for this clonotype. The chain employs TRBV6-5 and TRBJ2-7; D remains ambiguous. CDR3 length: 16 amino acids. Trimming removed 1 base at V and 5 bases at J, with 18 bases between. Per the germline V gene, CDR1 is MNHEY and CDR2 is SVGAGI. The DNA for the CDR3 is TGTGCCAGCAGTTACTTTACCCAGCGTGGTCTACACGAGCAGTACTTC. Protein sequence: CASSYFTQRGLHEQYF.

Only a few counts were recorded for this clonotype. V usage is TRBV12-3 or TRBV12-4 and J usage is TRBJ2-3, with D possibly TRBD1 on 5 matching bases. The V end was cut by 7 bases, the J end by 5 bases, with 13 bases between. The length of the CDR3 is 13 residues. The CDR3 protein is CASIPKGRDTQYF. The CDR3 DNA is TGTGCCAGCATACCGAAGGGGCGAGATACGCAGTATTTT.

The chain is built from TRBV20-1 and TRBJ1-1; 8 bases match TRBD1. This CDR3 is built from 13 residues. From germline, CDR1 is DFQATT and CDR2 SNEGSKA (reference sequence). V lost 3 bases to trimming and J lost 10 bases; unmatched junction nucleotides: 10. The CDR3 is CSASGTGGERAFF. The CDR3 DNA is TGCAGTGCTAGTGGGACAGGAGGGGAGCGAGCTTTCTTT.

This clonotype was seen a few times. This sequence joins TRBV7-6 and TRBJ2-1; 7 bases line up with TRBD1. The germline V gene has CDR1 SGHVS and CDR2 FNYEAQ. The V segment lost 4 bases and the J segment 4 bases; nucleotides outside the gene matches: 7. The CDR3 has 15 residues. Here the CDR3 reads CASSSPGQSYNEQFF. The CDR3 DNA is TGTGCCAGCAGCTCGCCGGGACAGAGTTACAATGAGCAGTTCTTC.

The chain recombines TRBV5-1 with TRBJ1-1; a weak D match, TRBD1 (6 bases). Trimming removed 2 bases from V and 5 bases from J, with 19 bases in between. Germline CDR1 and CDR2: SGHRS and YFSETQ. The CDR3 totals 16 residues. This CDR3 reads CASSFPANGGATEAFF. DNA of the CDR3: TGCGCCAGCAGCTTCCCCGCAAACGGGGGCGCAACTGAAGCTTTCTTT.

The chain uses TRBV6-4 and TRBJ1-2; TRBD1 matches at 7 bases. This CDR3 has 14 amino acids. Germline loops: CDR1 MRHNA, CDR2 SNTAGT. Losses at the gene ends were 2 bases for V and 2 bases for J; bases not matched to a gene: 2. The CDR3 sequence: CASSDQQGNYGYTF. In nucleotides, the CDR3 is TGTGCCAGCAGTGACCAACAGGGGAACTATGGCTACACCTTC.

The chain couples TRBV9 to TRBJ2-1; D is unclear. CDR3 size: 17 residues. Looked up from germline, CDR1 is SGDLS and CDR2 is YYNGEE. Trimming stripped 2 bases from V and 2 bases from J, with 17 bases between. This chain's CDR3 is CASSVSGSGGAYNEQFF. CDR3 DNA sequence: TGTGCCAGCAGCGTCTCCGGTTCCGGTGGGGCCTACAATGAGCAGTTCTTC.

The chain carries TRBV12-3 or TRBV12-4 and TRBJ2-5; D is ambiguous. The CDR3 runs 13 residues. V lost 6 bases and J 5 bases, leaving 13 bases between the germline ends. The CDR3 coding sequence is TGTGCCAGCAGCCCCGTCGGTAGGGAGACCCAGTACTTC. Translation: CASSPVGRETQYF.

This clonotype has a handful of counts. The V gene is TRBV10-3, the J gene TRBJ2-5; the match to TRBD2 covers 11 bases. Germline V gives CDR1 ENHRY, CDR2 SYGVKD. V trimming: 5 bases; J trimming: 3 bases; junction bases outside the gene matches: 5. CDR3 size: 15 residues. CDR3 coding DNA: TGTGCCATCAGTACCGGGACTAGCGGAGAAGAGACCCAGTACTTC. Amino acids: CAISTGTSGEETQYF.

The sample holds a few counts of this clonotype. The V call is TRBV19, the J call TRBJ1-5; D unclear. The V end lost 0 bases, the J end lost 4 bases, and 4 bases lay between the germline ends. Per germline, CDR1 LNHDA and CDR2 SQIVND (reference sequence). The CDR3 spans 13 residues. The CDR3 nucleotides read TGTGCCAGTAGTATAGAAGGGAATCAGCCCCAGCATTTT. It is translated as CASSIEGNQPQHF.

With respect to this clonotype: Since a much larger clone is just one base distant, this may be a read error. The CDR3 loop reads CASSGDNFNEQFF. In DNA form, the CDR3 reads TGTGCCAGCAGTGGGGACAACTTCAATGAGCAGTTCTTC. The V and J genes are TRBV6-4 and TRBJ2-1; weak D call: TRBD1 (6 bases). In germline, CDR1 is MRHNA, CDR2 SNTAGT. V lost 4 bases and J lost 6, with 10 bases in between. CDR3 length: 13 amino acids.

This clonotype was counted a few times. This sequence joins TRBV6-5 and TRBJ1-2; the D gene is possibly TRBD1 (6 bases). Trimming removed 5 bases from V and 4 bases from J, with 11 bases in between. CDR3 length equals 13 residues. CDR1 MNHEY and CDR2 SVGAGI come from the germline V gene. CDR3 bases: TGTGCCAGCAGTCCGGACAGTTCCTATGGCTACACCTTC. Protein sequence: CASSPDSSYGYTF.

CDR3 residues: CSVVGQASGNTIYF. The DNA of the CDR3 is TGCAGCGTTGTAGGGCAGGCCTCTGGAAACACCATATATTTT. The chain carries TRBV29-1 and TRBJ1-3; no reliable D call. The CDR3 length is 14 residues. V gave up 4 bases and J gave up 0 bases, with 10 bases separating them. Per the germline V gene, CDR1 is SQVTM and CDR2 is ANQGSEA.

This clonotype was seen a few times. The chain carries TRBV7-6 and TRBJ2-5, with TRBD2 matching over 7 bases. Germline lookup yields CDR1 SGHVS and CDR2 FNYEAQ. Trimming took 6 bases from V and 1 from J; bases not matched to a gene: 11. The CDR3 runs 16 residues. The CDR3 sequence: CASRKNPWTSQETQYF. The CDR3 DNA is TGTGCCAGCAGAAAAAATCCCTGGACTAGCCAAGAGACCCAGTACTTC.

This chain connects TRBV12-3 or TRBV12-4 to TRBJ2-7, with TRBD1 matching over 7 bases. The junction had 4 bases not matched to a gene; V was cut back by 1 base and J by 4 bases. The CDR3 sequence is 14 residues long. The CDR3 loop is CASSLDGTVYEQYF. The CDR3 DNA follows: TGTGCCAGCAGTTTAGACGGGACAGTTTACGAGCAGTACTTC.

This clonotype was observed a few times. The chain employs TRBV5-1 and TRBJ2-1; D perhaps matches TRBD2 (7 bases). CDR3 size: 15 residues. Germline CDR1 is SGHRS and CDR2 is YFSETQ. Trimming left V 0 bases short and J 8 bases short, with 15 bases between. CDR3 bases: TGCGCCAGCAGCTTGGGGGCAGGGGAGGGCGATGAGCAGTTCTTC. Protein: CASSLGAGEGDEQFF.

This chain joins TRBV3-1 and TRBJ1-2, with TRBD1 matching 8 bases. Looked up from germline, CDR1 is LGHDT and CDR2 is YNNKEL (reference sequence). With V trimmed by 4 bases and J by 0 bases, 16 bases remained unmatched. The CDR3 contains 19 residues. The DNA of the CDR3 is TGTGCCAGCAGCCTCAACCGAGGACAGGGAGCCGGAGCTAACTATGGCTACACCTTC. Translation: CASSLNRGQGAGANYGYTF.

The chain has TRBV7-2 and TRBJ2-7; a weak D match, TRBD1 (5 bases). V was trimmed by 5 bases and J by 3 bases, leaving 8 bases between them. Looked up from germline, CDR1 is SGHTA and CDR2 is FQGNSA. The length of the CDR3 is 12 residues. The CDR3 loop is CASSDQGYEQYF. CDR3 DNA sequence: TGTGCCAGCAGCGATCAGGGCTACGAGCAGTACTTC.

This clonotype is a singleton in its sample. V and J are TRBV4-1 and TRBJ2-5; D perhaps matches TRBD1 (6 bases). V was clipped by 0 bases and J by 5 bases, with 16 bases between them. The CDR3 covers 16 residues. CDR1 MGHRA and CDR2 YSYEKL come from the germline V gene. CDR3 amino acids: CASSQDSTGMGETQYF. The CDR3 bases are TGCGCCAGCAGCCAAGATAGTACAGGGATGGGTGAGACCCAGTACTTC.

The V and J genes are TRBV5-1 and TRBJ1-1; 8 bases match TRBD1. This CDR3 has 15 amino acids. After removal of 1 base from V and 4 bases from J, the junction contained 6 bases not matched to a gene. Per germline, CDR1 SGHRS and CDR2 YFSETQ. CDR3 nucleotides: TGCGCCAGCAGCTTGATCGGACAGGGTGGCACTGAAGCTTTCTTT. Translating it yields CASSLIGQGGTEAFF.